What follows are 23 T cell receptor beta chains derived from one specimen sequenced in a study of blood T cell repertoires in COVID-19. Some clones are missing from TCRdb's copy, which holds only in-frame ones; the method was immunoSEQ multiplex PCR. The sample has about 64,000 clones; over 75% are singletons. What was sequenced was peripheral blood. Receptors originate from a woman aged 55-69 years with COVID-19, enrolled during active disease.

V and J are TRBV29-1 and TRBJ1-5; 8 nucleotides agree with TRBD1. CDR3 length: 14 residues. Germline lookup yields CDR1 SQVTM and CDR2 ANQGSEA. V was clipped by 6 bases and J by 5 bases; unmatched bases: 9. CDR3 nucleotide sequence: TGCAGCGTCGCGGACAGGGTTAACGATCAGCCCCAGCATTTT. Amino acids: CSVADRVNDQPQHF.

V usage is TRBV27 and J usage is TRBJ2-7, with TRBD2 matching 11 bases. V lost 4 bases to trimming and J lost 0 bases; unmatched junction nucleotides: 2. Germline CDR1 is MNHEY and CDR2 is SMNVEV (reference sequence). The CDR3 extends over 15 amino acids. CDR3 coding DNA: TGTGCCAGCAGTTCGACTAGCGGGAACTCCTACGAGCAGTACTTC. Translating gives CASSSTSGNSYEQYF.

The genes are TRBV4-1 and TRBJ2-7, with 11 bases identical to TRBD1. V lost 6 bases and J lost 5; bases outside the gene matches: 9. Germline CDR1 MGHRA, CDR2 YSYEKL. The CDR3 is made up of 15 amino acids. The CDR3 sequence is CASRFRDRGIHEQYF. The DNA for the CDR3 is TGCGCCAGCAGGTTCCGGGACAGGGGGATTCACGAGCAGTACTTC.

The chain recombines TRBV6-5 with TRBJ1-1; D remains unclear. The CDR3 length is 13 residues. V was shortened by 4 bases and J by 10 bases, with 16 bases between the two germline ends. In germline, CDR1 is MNHEY, CDR2 SVGAGI. Written as DNA, the CDR3 is TGTGCCAGCAGTTCCGGACTTACCGGGCGAGCTTTCTTT. As protein: CASSSGLTGRAFF.

The V and J genes are TRBV10-2 and TRBJ1-1, with D maybe TRBD1 (6 bases). Germline CDR1 WSHSY, CDR2 SAAADI. V was trimmed by 0 bases and J by 0 bases, leaving 11 bases between them. There are 16 residues in the CDR3. CDR3 amino acids: CASSESPTGMNTEAFF. CDR3 bases: TGCGCCAGCAGTGAGTCGCCGACAGGAATGAACACTGAAGCTTTCTTT.

The rearrangement links TRBV5-5 to TRBJ1-2, with D hard to call. The CDR3 contains 12 residues. Looked up from germline, CDR1 is SGHKS and CDR2 is YYEKEE (reference sequence). Trimming left V 4 bases short and J 5 bases short, with 9 bases between. The CDR3 bases are TGTGCCAGCAGCCGCCGCGATTATGGCTACACCTTC. Translated, it gives CASSRRDYGYTF. The whole variable domain, filled in from reference TRBV5-5 and TRBJ1-2, reads DAGVTQSPTHLIKTRGQQVTLRCSPISGHKSVSWYQQVLGQGPQFIFQYYEKEERGRGNFPDRFSARQFPNYSSELNVNALLLGDSALYLCASSRRDYGYTFGSGTRLTVV.

The chain couples TRBV7-2 to TRBJ2-1; the match to TRBD2 covers 10 bases. The CDR3 extends over 16 amino acids. Losses at the gene ends were 5 bases for V and 7 bases for J; bases not matched to a gene: 11. CDR1 SGHTA and CDR2 FQGNSA come from the germline V gene. The CDR3 reads CASSPRGAGGRNEQFF. The CDR3 DNA sequence: TGTGCCAGCAGCCCCCGGGGAGCGGGGGGGCGAAATGAGCAGTTCTTC.

V gene TRBV9 combines with J gene TRBJ1-1; 9 bases are shared with TRBD1. From germline, CDR1 is SGDLS and CDR2 YYNGEE. This CDR3 has 15 amino acids. V trimming: 0 bases; J trimming: 5 bases; junction bases outside the gene matches: 5. The CDR3 reads CASSVGDRAGTEAFF. The DNA of the CDR3 is TGTGCCAGCAGCGTAGGGGACAGGGCGGGGACTGAAGCTTTCTTT. The full variable domain, rest sourced from reference TRBV9 and TRBJ1-1, is DSGVTQTPKHLITATGQRVTLRCSPRSGDLSVYWYQQSLDQGLQFLIQYYNGEERAKGNILERFSAQQFPDLHSELNLSSLELGDSALYFCASSVGDRAGTEAFFGQGTRLTVV.

The chain is built from TRBV10-3 and TRBJ1-4, with D perhaps TRBD1 (5 bases). Trimming removed 3 bases from V and 6 bases from J, with 11 bases in between. Germline values: CDR1 ENHRY, CDR2 SYGVKD. This CDR3 comprises 14 residues. The CDR3 nucleotides are TGTGCCATCAGTGAATCCCCGGGGGATGAAAAACTGTTTTTT. Encoded protein: CAISESPGDEKLFF.

This clone was recorded once. The chain employs TRBV5-5 and TRBJ2-7; tentative D call: TRBD2 (5 bases). The length of the CDR3 is 13 residues. Trimming cost V 5 bases and J 2 bases, with 11 bases left between them. Germline-derived CDR1 and CDR2 are SGHKS and YYEKEE (reference sequence). The CDR3 DNA reads as TGTGCCAGCAGTTGGACTGACACCTACGAGCAGTACTTC. It yields the protein CASSWTDTYEQYF.

The chain has TRBV2 and TRBJ2-7; D may be TRBD2 (6 bases). V shed 1 base and J shed 1 base, with 8 bases lying between them. This CDR3 is built from 14 residues. Per germline, CDR1 SNHLY and CDR2 FYNNEI. The DNA of the CDR3 is TGTGCCAGCAGTGAAGGGGAGGCTTCCTACGAGCAGTACTTC. It yields the protein CASSEGEASYEQYF.

This clone is a singleton in its sample. V and J are TRBV7-9 and TRBJ1-1; D uncertain. CDR1 is SEHNR, CDR2 FQNEAQ, per germline (reference sequence). The CDR3 consists of 16 residues. Trimming cost V 5 bases and J 5 bases, with 21 bases left between them. The CDR3 DNA reads TGTGCCAGCAGCCCTGGTGGTGGAGTAGTTCCAACTGAAGCTTTCTTT. This encodes CASSPGGGVVPTEAFF. The full variable domain, completed using reference TRBV7-9 and TRBJ1-1, is DTGVSQNPRHKITKRGQNVTFRCDPISEHNRLYWYRQTLGQGPEFLTYFQNEAQLEKSRLLSDRFSAERPKGSFSTLEIQRTEQGDSAMYLCASSPGGGVVPTEAFFGQGTRLTVV.

The chain is built from TRBV5-4 and TRBJ2-5; D might be TRBD1 (5 bases). The V gene lost 4 bases and the J gene lost 2 bases, with 15 bases spanning the gap. Looked up from germline, CDR1 is SGHNT and CDR2 is YYREEE (reference sequence). This CDR3 has 15 amino acids. The CDR3 DNA reads as TGTGCCAGCAGCCCGCTCCCGACAGCTCAAGAGACCCAGTACTTC. Its translation: CASSPLPTAQETQYF.

The CDR3 sequence is CASSTTGGLIYGYTF. The CDR3 DNA reads as TGTGCCAGCAGTACGACAGGGGGCCTAATCTATGGCTACACCTTC. The gene calls are TRBV28 and TRBJ1-2; 10 bases are shared with TRBD1. Germline V gene data show CDR1 as MDHEN and CDR2 as SYDVKM. The CDR3 extends over 15 amino acids. Trimming cost V 5 bases and J 4 bases; bases outside gene matches: 7.

V is TRBV27 and J is TRBJ1-3, with 8 positions matching TRBD1. CDR1 is MNHEY and CDR2 is SMNVEV in the germline V gene (reference sequence). The CDR3 is 12 amino acids. V shed 4 bases and J 8 bases; nucleotides not matched to a gene: 1. DNA of the CDR3: TGTGCCAGCAGTTCACAGGGGGACACCATATATTTT. Translated: CASSSQGDTIYF.

The J gene is TRBJ1-2, the V gene TRBV4-2; 9 bases are shared with TRBD1. V shed 0 bases and J 2 bases; nucleotides not matched to a gene: 4. The CDR3 covers 16 residues. CDR1 and CDR2 from the germline V gene are LGHNA and YNFKEQ. CDR3 residues: CASSQDLTGGNYGYTF. CDR3 bases: TGTGCCAGCAGCCAAGATCTAACAGGGGGCAACTATGGCTACACCTTC.

The genes are TRBV3-1 (or the pseudogene TRBV3-2) and TRBJ2-3; TRBD2 matches 7 bases. This CDR3 has 15 amino acids. Germline V gene sequence: CDR1 LGHDT, CDR2 YNNKEL (reference sequence). The J segment lost 2 bases and the V segment lost 3 bases, leaving 5 bases of the junction unmatched. CDR3: CASSHSGEPTDTQYF. In nucleotides, the CDR3 is TGTGCCAGCAGCCACAGCGGGGAGCCCACAGATACGCAGTATTTT.

The V and J genes are TRBV6-5 and TRBJ1-3; TRBD1 might be the D (6 bases). The CDR3 has 16 residues. Trimming stripped 2 bases from V and 3 bases from J, with 14 bases between. Germline loops: CDR1 MNHEY, CDR2 SVGAGI. The CDR3 coding sequence is TGTGCCAGCAGTTACGGGACGTTGGACAGTGGAAACACCATATATTTT. Its translation is CASSYGTLDSGNTIYF.

To note about this clone: The conserved phenylalanine or tryptophan normally closing the CDR3 is absent here, so this likely arose from a read error. No DNA is shown, since the ends of the CDR3 on it are uncertain; the CDR3 is the one TCRdb lists. The rearrangement joins TRBV3-1 (or the pseudogene TRBV3-2) to TRBJ1-2; the table gives TRBD1 as D, unverified against the DNA. The CDR3 length equals 17 residues, ends included. CDR1 and CDR2 (germline): LGHDT, YNNKEL (reference sequence). The CDR3 loop reads CASSQDRRAPSGQGEGR.

The chain employs TRBV28 and TRBJ2-1; D remains unclear. The CDR3 runs 14 residues. V lost 2 bases, J lost 2 bases, and 7 bases lay in between. Looked up from germline, CDR1 is MDHEN and CDR2 is SYDVKM. Here the CDR3 DNA reads TGTGCCAGCAGTTTAGTAAATACCTACAATGAGCAGTTCTTC. This translates into CASSLVNTYNEQFF. The full variable domain, rest sourced from reference TRBV28 and TRBJ2-1, is DVKVTQSSRYLVKRTGEKVFLECVQDMDHENMFWYRQDPGLGLRLIYFSYDVKMKEKGDIPEGYSVSREKKERFSLILESASTNQTSMYLCASSLVNTYNEQFFGPGTRLTVL.

J is TRBJ2-1 and V is TRBV4-2; possibly TRBD2 for D (5 bases). The CDR3 totals 14 residues. V shed 1 base and J shed 5 bases, with 9 bases lying between them. Per the germline V gene, CDR1 is LGHNA and CDR2 is YNFKEQ. The CDR3: CASSQGPSNNEQFF. The CDR3 DNA follows: TGTGCCAGCAGCCAAGGACCTAGCAACAATGAGCAGTTCTTC.

The rearrangement links TRBV10-1 to TRBJ2-1; 7 bases are shared with TRBD2. Germline V lookup: CDR1 WNHNN, CDR2 SYGVQD (reference sequence). The CDR3 is made up of 14 amino acids. After removal of 2 bases from V and 6 bases from J, the junction contained 4 bases not matched to a gene. In nucleotides, the CDR3 is TGCGCCAGCAGTGAGCTAGCGGCGGGCAATGAGCAGTTCTTC. This translates into CASSELAAGNEQFF.

In DNA form, the CDR3 reads TGCGCCAGCAGCTTGAATCCGACCGGGGAGCTGTTTTTT. Amino acids: CASSLNPTGELFF. The chain couples TRBV5-1 to TRBJ2-2; D unclear. Germline V gene lookup returns CDR1 SGHRS and CDR2 YFSETQ. V lost 1 base and J lost 5, with 6 bases in between. The CDR3 length is 13 residues.